A selection of T cell receptor beta chains follows, all from one sample in a study of chemoradiotherapy in HPV16-positive cancers. Assay: immunoSEQ multiplex PCR; the TCRdb copy retains only in-frame clones and omits some. Of around 20,000 clones listed, approximately 90% are singletons. The sequences come from blood, collected from a patient who underwent chemoradiotherapy. The origin of the receptors is a human donor with HPV-associated anogenital cancer. Each CDR3 is given with its conserved first and last residue. Fields, in order: V gene, J gene, D gene, CDR3 DNA, CDR3 protein. D genes are given only for firm matches.

>TRBV7-9|TRBJ2-1|TRBD2
TGTGCCAGCAGCTTAACTAGCGGGGGAGTTCAGTTCTTC
CASSLTSGGVQFF
>TRBV2|TRBJ2-7|TRBD2
TGTGCCAGCACCGAAGGGCTAGCGGGGAAAAACGAGCAGTACTTC
CASTEGLAGKNEQYF
>TRBV4-1|TRBJ2-3|.
TGCGCCAGCAGCCAACGCCAGGAAGTGGAAGATACGCAGTATTTT
CASSQRQEVEDTQYF
>TRBV9|TRBJ2-5|.
TGTGCCAGCAGCGTAGAACAGGGTATGAAGACCCAGTACTTC
CASSVEQGMKTQYF
>TRBV27|TRBJ1-2|TRBD1
TGTGCCAGCAGTCCAGGGACAGGGGGCGGCTACACCTTC
CASSPGTGGGYTF
>TRBV2|TRBJ2-5|.
TGTGCCAGCAGTGAACAGGGGGGGATGCAAGAGACCCAGTACTTC
CASSEQGGMQETQYF
>TRBV6-1|TRBJ1-6|TRBD1
TGTGCCAGCAGTGAAAGGGGGCGAATCTCCTATAATTCACCCCTCCACTTT
CASSERGRISYNSPLHF
>TRBV9|TRBJ1-2|.
TGTGCCAGCAGCGAACGCCCGGACAGCTCCTTCTATGGCTACACCTTC
CASSERPDSSFYGYTF
>TRBV7-9|TRBJ2-7|TRBD2
TGTGCCAGCAGCTTCGCTAGCGGGGGGTACGAGCAGTACTTC
CASSFASGGYEQYF
>TRBV4-2|TRBJ1-2|TRBD1
TGTGCCAGCAGCCCCGACTCCCGGGACAGCGCACTCTATGGCTACACCTTC
CASSPDSRDSALYGYTF
>TRBV2|TRBJ1-5|.
TGTGCCAGCAGTGTGCAAGGTGACAATCAGCCCCAGCATTTT
CASSVQGDNQPQHF
>TRBV7-6|TRBJ2-5|.
TGTGCCAGCAGCCTCCGGGACGGCCAAGAGACCCAGTACTTC
CASSLRDGQETQYF
>TRBV18|TRBJ2-3|.
TGTGCCAGCTCACCATTCCCAGAGCAGGATAGCACAGATACGCAGTATTTT
CASSPFPEQDSTDTQYF
>TRBV5-1|TRBJ2-6|TRBD2
TGCGCCAGCAGCCTGCGGGGGGCGTTGGGGGCCAACGTCCTGACTTTC
CASSLRGALGANVLTF
>TRBV7-9|TRBJ1-2|.
TGTGCCAGCAGCTTAGACCGGCCCACGTATGGCTACACCTTC
CASSLDRPTYGYTF
>TRBV7-9|TRBJ1-4|.
TGTGCCAGCAGCCAGGGACGGAATAATGAAAAACTGTTTTTT
CASSQGRNNEKLFF